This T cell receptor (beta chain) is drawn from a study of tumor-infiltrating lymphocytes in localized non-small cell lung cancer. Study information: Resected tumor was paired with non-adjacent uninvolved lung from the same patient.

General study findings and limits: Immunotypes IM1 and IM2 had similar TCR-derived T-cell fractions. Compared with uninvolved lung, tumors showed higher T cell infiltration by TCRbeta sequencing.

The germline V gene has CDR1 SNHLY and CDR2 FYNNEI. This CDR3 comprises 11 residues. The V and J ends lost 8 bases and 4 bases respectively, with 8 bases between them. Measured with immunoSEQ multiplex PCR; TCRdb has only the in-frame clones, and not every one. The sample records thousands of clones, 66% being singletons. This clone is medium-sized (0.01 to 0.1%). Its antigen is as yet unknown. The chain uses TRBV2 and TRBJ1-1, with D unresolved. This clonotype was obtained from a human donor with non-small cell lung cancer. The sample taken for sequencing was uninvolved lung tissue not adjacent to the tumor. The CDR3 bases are TGTGCCAGCTATACCGGCACTGAAGCTTTCTTT. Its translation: CASYTGTEAFF.